This is a list of T cell receptor beta chains from one sample in a study of shared clonotypes between healthy human individuals. Clones were sequenced by immunoSEQ multiplex PCR, and TCRdb holds only the in-frame ones, with some missing. This table has about 2.4 million clones, 80% to 95% appearing once. Sequences were obtained from naive CD4+ T cells from PBMCs. These receptors were obtained from a man between 18 and 35 years old in good health. Some clones in this sample may be carry-over from other donors' samples. CDR3s include the opening cysteine and the closing phenylalanine or tryptophan. The order of the fields is J gene, D gene, V gene, CDR3 protein. A D gene is named only where the DNA matches it firmly.

TRBJ2-7 - TRBV11-2 CASSPGPSSATYEQYF
TRBJ2-1 TRBD1 TRBV28 CASSGQGLGDNEQFF
TRBJ1-2 - TRBV5-4 CASSLAVGRSGYTF
TRBJ2-1 - TRBV18 CASSPESVNYNEQFF
TRBJ1-1 - TRBV28 CASSKTGVTEAFF
TRBJ2-1 - TRBV19 CASSLTGTIYNEQFF
- TRBD1 TRBV5-1 CASSLGDSVSEQYF
TRBJ2-1 - TRBV7-9 CASSRVPSRGDGEQFF
TRBJ2-3 TRBD2 TRBV15 CATSPEGLAGRSTDTQYF
TRBJ1-6 TRBD1 TRBV5-1 CASSAGQTVVPALHF
TRBJ2-5 TRBD2 TRBV2 CASSALAGVWETQYF
TRBJ1-2 TRBD1 TRBV28 CASGQGTSRYGYTF
TRBJ1-2 TRBD1 TRBV28 CASSFNRGGYTF
TRBJ1-1 TRBD1 TRBV7-9 CASSLERDSEAFF
TRBJ2-3 TRBD1 TRBV9 CASSVGGTAIDTQYF
TRBJ2-2 TRBD1 TRBV19 CASSPDRVGTGELFF
TRBJ2-1 - TRBV5-1 CASSLGQLIGYLSYNEQFF
TRBJ2-7 - TRBV6-5 CASSSPTYEQYF
TRBJ2-1 - TRBV9 CASSVDGRKAGDEQFF
TRBJ1-2 - TRBV4-3 CASSQDVGAGGYGYTF
TRBJ2-1 - TRBV12-1 CASSLPRLSAGKRNEQFF
TRBJ1-5 TRBD1 TRBV28 CASRIIGTGGSQPQHF
TRBJ1-1 - TRBV25-1 CASRAEGRATEAFF
TRBJ1-2 - TRBV19 CASSPGVNYGYTF
TRBJ1-5 - TRBV28 CASLSRPYSNQPQHF
TRBJ2-1 - TRBV9 CASSKGGSSYNEQFF